This TCR beta chain was sequenced for a study of metastatic and nonmetastatic thyroid tumors (dated by TCRdb to the early 2020s). Some background on the complete study: Repertoires were compared across peripheral blood and tumor or nodule tissue samples from malignant and benign thyroid patients.

Library preparation employed PCR. The run used an Illumina HiSeq 4000. High-throughput sequencing was used to profile the CDR3 region of the TCR beta-chain in every patient. On the authors' methods: Drawing on CDR3 differences between clinicopathological groups, the researchers built a classifier meant to tell apart patients with distant-metastatic papillary thyroid cancer. Repertoire diversity was assessed with the Shannon index, and tumor-blood repertoire similarity with the Morisita-Horn index. The public sequencing data were trimmed at Q25 with fastp and processed into clonotypes with MiXCR by TCRdb, which kept only in-frame beta chains. It is TCRdb's table, rather than the study itself, that gives the V and J calls and clone size. Across this sample there are about 49,000 clones, with about 4.2% seen only once. The top ten clones comprise 9.8% of the sample. The study at large found these results: In both blood and tumor samples, malignant tumors were reported to have significantly higher TCR beta diversity than benign nodules.

No treatment had been received by any patient before thyroid surgery. Using T-cell receptor beta sequencing, the researchers looked back retrospectively at clinical samples from patients, gathered between the early 2010s and the late 2010s. There are 17 amino acids in the CDR3, from cysteine to phenylalanine inclusive. Only the CDR3 DNA stays, 51 bases, in frame from base 1. Taken from the germline V gene, the CDR1 and CDR2 loops are KGHSH and LQKENI. Trimmed from V: 3 bases; trimmed from J: 0 bases; junction bases lacking a gene match: 10. As to this clone: Its antigen is unknown. Base qualities are not recorded, but no much larger clone differs from it by a single base.

The receptor chain draws on TRBV18 and TRBJ1-1, and TRBD1 matches 7 of the central bases. Sequences were obtained from blood. The source is a female donor with papillary thyroid cancer or a benign thyroid nodule (not recorded which). Some clones in this sample may be carry-over from other donors' samples. The CDR3 protein is CASSPTERGRMNTEAFF. The DNA reads as follows: TGTGCCAGCTCACCCACAGAGAGGGGGCGAATGAACACTGAAGCTTTCTTT.